This section outlines one TCR beta chain sequence together with its context. This clonotype has a handful of counts. Its antigen is still unknown. Per-base quality was not reported, and no clone a single base away is much larger than it. The library was built by means of RT-PCR. The instrument given in TCRdb is Illumina HiSeq 2500. The raw public data were reprocessed by TCRdb itself: fastp quality trimming at Q25, MiXCR clonotype calling, in-frame beta chains only. Rows are unified per CDR3 protein, each entry keeping the most common DNA and genes. The sample profile shows some 480,000 distinct CDR3 sequences; about 10% of them were found once. The ten largest clonotypes hold less than 15% of the sample. What this sample's time point label stands for: 45 days after influenza vaccine administration. The data belong to a study of response to subunit inactivated influenza vaccine (dated 2018 in TCRdb). General notes on the study: Deep quantitative T cell receptor repertoire profiling was used in the study to track responses to a trivalent subunit inactivated influenza vaccine. The paper as a whole reports these results and caveats: It was suggested by the authors that each seasonal influenza vaccination may recruit only a limited number of new T cells.

CDR1 MNHEY and CDR2 SMNVEV were looked up in the germline V gene (reference sequence). V and J lose 6 bases and 4 bases, and a span of 22 bases separates them. There are 16 amino acids in the CDR3, from cysteine to phenylalanine inclusive. Only the CDR3 part of the read is kept: 48 bases, read in frame from the first base. The source of this sequence is a man between 45 and 60 years old who received an inactivated influenza vaccine. Donor details come from another sample of the same person, matched by shared clones. Sequenced here: PBMCs from blood, sampled 45 days after vaccination. The V and J genes are TRBV27 and TRBJ2-7; TRBD1 could be the D gene, as 6 bases match. This receptor carries the CDR3 CASSLMAGTIPYEQYF. The DNA sequence reads TGTGCCAGCAGCCTTATGGCCGGGACAATCCCTTACGAGCAGTACTTC.